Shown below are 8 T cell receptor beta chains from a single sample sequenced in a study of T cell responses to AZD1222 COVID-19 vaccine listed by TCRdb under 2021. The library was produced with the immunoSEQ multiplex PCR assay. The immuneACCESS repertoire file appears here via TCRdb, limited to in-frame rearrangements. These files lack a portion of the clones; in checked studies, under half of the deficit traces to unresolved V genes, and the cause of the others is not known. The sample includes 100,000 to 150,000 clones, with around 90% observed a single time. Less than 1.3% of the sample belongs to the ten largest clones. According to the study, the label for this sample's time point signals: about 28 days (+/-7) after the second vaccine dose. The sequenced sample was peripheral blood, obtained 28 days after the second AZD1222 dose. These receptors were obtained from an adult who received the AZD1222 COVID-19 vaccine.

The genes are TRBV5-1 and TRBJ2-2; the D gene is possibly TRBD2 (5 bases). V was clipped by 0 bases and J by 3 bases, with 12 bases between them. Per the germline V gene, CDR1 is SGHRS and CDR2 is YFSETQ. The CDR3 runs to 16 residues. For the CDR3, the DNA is TGCGCCAGCAGCTTGGAAATGGGAGTGTACACCGGGGAGCTGTTTTTT. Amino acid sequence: CASSLEMGVYTGELFF.

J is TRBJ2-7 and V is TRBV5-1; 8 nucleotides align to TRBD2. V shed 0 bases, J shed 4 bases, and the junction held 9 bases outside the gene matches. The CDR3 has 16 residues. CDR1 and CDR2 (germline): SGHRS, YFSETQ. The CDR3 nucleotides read TGCGCCAGCAGCTTGGGCCCGGGAGCGGGAGTTTACGAGCAGTACTTC. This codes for CASSLGPGAGVYEQYF. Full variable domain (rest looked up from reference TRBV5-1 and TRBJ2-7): KAGVTQTPRYLIKTRGQQVTLSCSPISGHRSVSWYQQTPGQGLQFLFEYFSETQRNKGNFPGRFSGRQFSNSRSEMNVSTLELGDSALYLCASSLGPGAGVYEQYFGPGTRLTVT.

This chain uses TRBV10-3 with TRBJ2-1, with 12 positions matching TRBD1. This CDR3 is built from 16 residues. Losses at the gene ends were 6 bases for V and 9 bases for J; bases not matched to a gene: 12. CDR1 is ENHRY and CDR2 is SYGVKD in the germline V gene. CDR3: CAISPWDRGLGGEQFF. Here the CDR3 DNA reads TGTGCCATCAGCCCTTGGGACAGGGGGCTCGGCGGTGAGCAGTTCTTC.

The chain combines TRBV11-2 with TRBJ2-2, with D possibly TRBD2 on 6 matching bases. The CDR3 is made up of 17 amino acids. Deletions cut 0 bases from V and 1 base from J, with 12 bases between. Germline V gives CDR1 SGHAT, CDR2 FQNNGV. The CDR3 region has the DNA TGTGCCAGCAGCTTAGATTGGGGGGTGGTGAACACCGGGGAGCTGTTTTTT. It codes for CASSLDWGVVNTGELFF.

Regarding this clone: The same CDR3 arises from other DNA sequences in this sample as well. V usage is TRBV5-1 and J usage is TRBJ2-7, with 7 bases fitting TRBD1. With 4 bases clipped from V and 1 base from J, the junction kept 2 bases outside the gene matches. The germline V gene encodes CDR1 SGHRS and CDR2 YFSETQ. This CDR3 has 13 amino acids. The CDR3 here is CASSPGQSYEQYF. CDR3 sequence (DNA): TGCGCCAGCAGCCCGGGACAGTCCTACGAGCAGTACTTC.

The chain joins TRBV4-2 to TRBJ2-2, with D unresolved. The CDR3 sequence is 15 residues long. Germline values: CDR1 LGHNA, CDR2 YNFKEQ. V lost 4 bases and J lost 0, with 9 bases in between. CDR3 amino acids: CASSPRRSNTGELFF. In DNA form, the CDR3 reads TGTGCCAGCAGCCCCCGCCGGTCGAACACCGGGGAGCTGTTTTTT.

The CDR3 DNA follows: TGTGCCACCTCTCATTTTGGGTCGCCGTACCAAGAGACCCAGTACTTC. It codes for CATSHFGSPYQETQYF. The chain is built from TRBV24-1 and TRBJ2-5; D remains unclear. The germline V gene has CDR1 KGHDR and CDR2 SFDVKD. The CDR3 contains 16 residues. V was cut by 9 bases and J by 0 bases, with 19 bases left in between.

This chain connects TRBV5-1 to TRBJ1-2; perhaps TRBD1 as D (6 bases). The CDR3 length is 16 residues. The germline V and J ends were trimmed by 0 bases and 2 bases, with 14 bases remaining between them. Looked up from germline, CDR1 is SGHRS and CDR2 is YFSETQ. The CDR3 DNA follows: TGCGCCAGCAGCTTGGCCCGGTCACAGGGAAACTATGGCTACACCTTC. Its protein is CASSLARSQGNYGYTF.